Given below is one T cell receptor beta chain in context. This receptor's antigen is unknown. Per-base qualities were not stored, and no clone one base away is much larger. Library generation was performed with the immunoSEQ multiplex PCR assay. The table was pulled from immuneACCESS by TCRdb, which kept in-frame rearrangements only. Such tables lose some clones; where checked, under half of the loss comes from unresolved V genes, and the rest has no known cause. The sample has 700,000 to 750,000 clones on record, approximately 85% of them singletons. The ten largest clonotypes hold 0.008% to 0.011% of the sample. The sample originates from a study of shared T cell receptors in the human thymus (dated by TCRdb to about 2021). Broadly, across the study: The study examined how self-reactive, shared T-cell receptor alpha chains are generated in the human thymus.

From cysteine to phenylalanine, the CDR3 is 14 amino acids long. Only the CDR3 DNA is retained, 42 bases long and in frame from the first base. V and J are trimmed by 5 bases and 5 bases, and the gene matches miss 4 bases of the junction. CDR1 and CDR2 (ENHRY, SYGVKD) derive from the germline V gene. These data also featured in a second study, about human thymus T cells. As that second paper reports: Donors were immunologically healthy infants undergoing open corrective cardiac surgery for congenital heart defects in Finland. The thymus tissue came from surgical resects taken out during corrective cardiac surgery. Usage of V and J gene segments appeared to be biased in both the thymic and the peripheral blood repertoires. The related research found that thymic TCR repertoires overlapped highly between unrelated individuals. TCR alpha and beta repertoires from fewer than ten infant thymus samples and four related peripheral blood samples were characterized in the study. The cohort included six male and two female infants, with donor ages spanning 7 to 244 days. Thymocytes were mechanically released from the tissue and were stored as pellets of 10-30 million cells at -70 degrees C. Genomic DNA was extracted from frozen cell pellets with a QIAsymphony instrument. The immunoSEQ multiplex PCR assay was used to amplify the TCRB and TCRAD loci from a standardized quantity of quality-controlled genomic DNA. Amplicons spanned the V(D)J region at a length sufficient to cover the CDR3 and identify V and J genes. The amplicons were sequenced on an Illumina platform via the commercial immunoSEQ service. Primer bias and sequencing errors were corrected using previously described methods, and TCRAD and TCRB definitions followed the IMGT database. The repertoires were analysed using immunoSEQ Analyzer 3.0 and VDJTools for basic statistics, V/J segment usage, diversity estimates, rarefaction and pairwise overlap. Chao1, ChaoE, Efron-Thisted, Shannon and inverse Simpson indices were used to estimate diversity, which was also estimated on datasets down-sampled to the smallest sample. Repertoire overlap was assessed by strict matching of CDR3 nucleotide sequence, V gene and J gene, and clustering was done by Jaccard-based multidimensional scaling. On average, thymus samples gave 650,000 to 1,000,000 unique TCRB clonotypes, whereas blood samples gave about 84,000.

The rearrangement joined TRBV10-3 to TRBJ2-2, with 8 bases aligning to TRBD2. The TCR originated in a girl less than two years old with a congenital heart defect. Donor details come from another sample of the same person, matched by shared clones. The material sequenced was thymocytes. This receptor carries the CDR3 CAISPPGGTGELFF. At the DNA level, the sequence is TGTGCCATCAGTCCCCCGGGAGGGACCGGGGAGCTGTTTTTT.